Described below is a single T cell receptor beta chain sequence and its context. The antigen is not known. These data are taken from a study of somatic mutations in cytotoxic T cells in rheumatoid arthritis. General study results and limits: Among 60 or so patients, under 10 showed a largest CD8+ clone that surpassed 20% of CD8+ cells.

Positive selection with magnetic beads achieved the isolation of CD4+ and CD8+ cells, followed by a flow cytometry check of purity. Sequenced by immunoSEQ multiplex PCR; TCRdb stores in-frame clones only, minus some. The sample records around 20,000 clones, roughly 70% being singletons. V was pared by 10 bases and J by 6 bases, with 15 bases of the junction left unmatched. Germline V gene sequence: CDR1 MNHEY, CDR2 SMNVEV (reference sequence). CDR3 length: 14 residues. Specimen: CD8+ T cells sorted from blood. The sequence was collected from a woman aged 55-75 years in good health. The chain couples TRBV27 to TRBJ2-7, with 7 nucleotides matching TRBD2. CDR3 residues: CANRTHGLVPEQYF. As DNA, the CDR3 is TGTGCCAACCGTACTCACGGACTAGTCCCCGAGCAGTACTTC.